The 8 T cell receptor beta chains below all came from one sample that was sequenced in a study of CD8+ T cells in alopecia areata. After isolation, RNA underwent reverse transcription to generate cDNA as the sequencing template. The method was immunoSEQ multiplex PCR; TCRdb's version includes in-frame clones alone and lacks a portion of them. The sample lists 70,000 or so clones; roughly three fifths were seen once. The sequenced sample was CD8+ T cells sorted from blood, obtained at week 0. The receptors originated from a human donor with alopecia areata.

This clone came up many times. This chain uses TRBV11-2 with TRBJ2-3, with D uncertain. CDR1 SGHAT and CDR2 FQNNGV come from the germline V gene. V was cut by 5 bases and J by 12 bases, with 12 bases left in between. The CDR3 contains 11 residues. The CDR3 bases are TGTGCCAGCAGCCTAGGTTGGCCCCAGTATTTT. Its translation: CASSLGWPQYF.

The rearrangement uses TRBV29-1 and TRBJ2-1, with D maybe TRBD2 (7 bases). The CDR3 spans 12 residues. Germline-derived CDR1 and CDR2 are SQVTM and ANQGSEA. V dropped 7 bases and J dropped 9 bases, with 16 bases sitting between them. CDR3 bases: TGCAGCGCCGAGGGGGGGACTGGTGAGCAGTTCTTC. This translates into CSAEGGTGEQFF.

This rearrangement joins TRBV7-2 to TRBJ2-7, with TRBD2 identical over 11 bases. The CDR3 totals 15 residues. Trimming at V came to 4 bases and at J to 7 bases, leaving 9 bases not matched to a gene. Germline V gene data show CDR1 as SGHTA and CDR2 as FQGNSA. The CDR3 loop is CASSSGLAGGEEQYF. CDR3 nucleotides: TGTGCCAGCAGCTCCGGACTAGCGGGTGGAGAGGAGCAGTACTTC. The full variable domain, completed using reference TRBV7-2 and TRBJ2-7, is GAGVSQSPSNKVTEKGKDVELRCDPISGHTALYWYRQSLGQGLEFLIYFQGNSAPDKSGLPSDRFSAERTGGSVSTLTIQRTQQEDSAVYLCASSSGLAGGEEQYFGPGTRLTVT.

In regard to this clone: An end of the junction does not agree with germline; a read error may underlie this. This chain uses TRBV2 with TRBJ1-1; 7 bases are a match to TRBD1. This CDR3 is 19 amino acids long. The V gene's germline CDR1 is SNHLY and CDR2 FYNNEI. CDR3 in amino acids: CASRGDRDSSNRMNTEAFF. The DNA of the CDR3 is TGTGCGAGCAGAGGGGACCGGGACAGCTCTAATAGAATGAACACTGAAGCTTTCTTT. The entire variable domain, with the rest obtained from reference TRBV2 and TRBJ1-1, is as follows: EPEVTQTPSHQVTQMGQEVILRCVPISNHLYFYWYRQILGQKVEFLVSFYNNEISEKSEIFDDQFSVERPDGSNFTLKIRSTKLEDSAMYFCASRGDRDSSNRMNTEAFFGQGTRLTVV.

CDR3 in DNA: TGTGCCAGCAGCTTAGCAATCCAGGGGGCCTACGAGCAGTACTTC. Amino acids: CASSLAIQGAYEQYF. The genes are TRBV11-2 and TRBJ2-7; TRBD1 matches 7 bases. The ends lost 1 base at V and 2 bases at J; junction bases unmatched: 5. This CDR3 spans 15 amino acids. Germline-derived CDR1 and CDR2 are SGHAT and FQNNGV.

The CDR3 is CASSLGPNTGELFF. Written as DNA, the CDR3 is TGTGCCAGCAGCCTAGGACCTAACACCGGGGAGCTGTTTTTT. The gene calls are TRBV9 and TRBJ2-2; unclear D gene. The CDR3 has 14 amino acids. The V end lost 4 bases, the J end lost 2 bases, and 9 bases lay between the germline ends. Germline-derived CDR1 and CDR2 are SGDLS and YYNGEE.

Here the CDR3 reads CASSLRGQADGYTF. In DNA form, the CDR3 reads TGTGCCAGCAGTTTACGGGGACAGGCAGATGGCTACACCTTC. The J gene is TRBJ1-2, the V gene TRBV28, with 8 bases aligning to TRBD1. Germline loops: CDR1 MDHEN, CDR2 SYDVKM. The J segment lost 6 bases and the V segment lost 2 bases, leaving 5 bases of the junction unmatched. The CDR3 runs to 14 residues.

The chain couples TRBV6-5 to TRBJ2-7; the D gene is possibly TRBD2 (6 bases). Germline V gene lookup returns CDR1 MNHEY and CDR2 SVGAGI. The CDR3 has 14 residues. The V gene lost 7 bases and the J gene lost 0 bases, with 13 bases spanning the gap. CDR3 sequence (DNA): TGTGCCAGCACCTACGGGGGTTCCTCCTACGAGCAGTACTTC. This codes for CASTYGGSSYEQYF.